These 25 T cell receptor beta chains came from one sample sequenced in a study of blood T cell repertoires in COVID-19 (TCRdb year 2020). The method behind the library was the immunoSEQ multiplex PCR assay. The clones in this table, taken by TCRdb from immuneACCESS, are in-frame only. Not every clone is retained; where verified, under half of the shortfall comes from an unresolved V gene, and the cause of the rest is unknown. This sample is represented by 150,000 to 200,000 clones; approximately 87% of them were singletons. In total, the top ten clones hold approximately 11% of the sample. The sequenced sample consisted of peripheral blood. These receptors came from a woman aged 60 to 75 with COVID-19, enrolled during active disease.

Points on this clone: This sample includes further DNA sequences coding for the same CDR3. The V gene is TRBV29-1, the J gene TRBJ1-3, with D unresolved. The V and J ends lost 4 bases and 0 bases respectively, with 7 bases between them. This CDR3 is 13 amino acids long. Germline V gives CDR1 SQVTM, CDR2 ANQGSEA. CDR3 sequence (DNA): TGCAGCGTTGCCTGGAGCTCTGGAAACACCATATATTTT. The encoded protein is CSVAWSSGNTIYF. The whole variable domain, filled in from reference TRBV29-1 and TRBJ1-3, reads SAVISQKPSRDICQRGTSLTIQCQVDSQVTMMFWYRQQPGQSLTLIATANQGSEATYESGFVIDKFPISRPNLTFSTLTVSNMSPEDSSIYLCSVAWSSGNTIYFGEGSWLTVV.

The genes are TRBV5-4 and TRBJ1-1, with TRBD1 matching 8 bases. Germline V gives CDR1 SGHNT, CDR2 YYREEE (reference sequence). The CDR3 runs to 13 residues. Trimming took 2 bases from V and 4 from J; bases not matched to a gene: 1. The CDR3 region is CASSLTGGTEAFF. For the CDR3, the DNA is TGTGCCAGCAGCTTAACAGGGGGCACTGAAGCTTTCTTT.

The chain carries TRBV18 and TRBJ2-1; no firm D call. The V end lost 5 bases, the J end lost 8 bases, and 13 bases lay between the germline ends. The germline V gene encodes CDR1 KGHSH and CDR2 LQKENI. The CDR3 extends over 13 amino acids. Here the CDR3 DNA reads TGTGCCAGCTCAATTACGGAGAGCGATGAGCAGTTCTTC. This encodes CASSITESDEQFF.

This rearrangement joins TRBV4-1 to TRBJ2-1, with D possibly matching TRBD2 (6 bases). The CDR3 is 15 residues long. Germline assignment: CDR1 MGHRA and CDR2 YSYEKL. Deletions cut 2 bases from V and 4 bases from J, with 12 bases between. The CDR3 DNA reads TGCGCCAGCAGCCAATGGGGGGAGCTATACAATGAGCAGTTCTTC. Its translation: CASSQWGELYNEQFF.

The chain recombines TRBV7-2 with TRBJ2-7; the D is unclear. Germline assignment: CDR1 SGHTA and CDR2 FQGNSA. V lost 3 bases and J 3 bases, leaving 9 bases between the germline ends. CDR3 length: 13 residues. CDR3 DNA: TGTGCCAGCAGCTTGAGTCCGGTCTACGAGCAGTACTTC. Protein product: CASSLSPVYEQYF.

The chain uses TRBV6-2 or TRBV6-3 and TRBJ1-2, with 7 bases identical to TRBD1. In germline, CDR1 is MNHEY, CDR2 SVGEGT. Losses at the gene ends were 5 bases for V and 3 bases for J; bases not matched to a gene: 6. CDR3 length: 14 amino acids. CDR3 DNA: TGTGCCAGCAGTCGGACAGGATTTGACTATGGCTACACCTTC. It specifies CASSRTGFDYGYTF.

The chain joins TRBV6-5 to TRBJ2-7; TRBD1 matches 9 bases. The CDR3 consists of 15 residues. V lost 0 bases and J lost 4; bases outside the gene matches: 4. CDR1 and CDR2 (germline): MNHEY, SVGAGI. The CDR3 DNA sequence: TGTGCCAGCAGTTACTCCGGGACAGGGACATACGAGCAGTACTTC. This codes for CASSYSGTGTYEQYF.

This clone was picked up one time. The rearrangement joins TRBV24-1 to TRBJ1-3; 9 nucleotides line up with TRBD1. Losses at the gene ends were 3 bases for V and 3 bases for J; bases not matched to a gene: 8. This CDR3 has 17 residues. Germline V gives CDR1 KGHDR, CDR2 SFDVKD. CDR3 protein: CATSDPTGGLDGNTIYF. The CDR3 bases are TGTGCCACCAGTGATCCCACAGGGGGCTTGGATGGAAACACCATATATTTT.

This rearrangement joins TRBV4-3 to TRBJ1-5, with D hard to call. Germline CDR1 is LGHNA and CDR2 is YSLEER. Trimming shortened V by 0 bases and J by 2 bases, and 17 bases separated the two germline ends. The CDR3 spans 18 residues. CDR3 sequence: CASSQDPRSASGNQPQHF. CDR3 nucleotide sequence: TGCGCCAGCAGCCAAGATCCTAGGTCAGCCTCAGGCAATCAGCCCCAGCATTTT.

The chain couples TRBV5-6 to TRBJ2-1; 10 bases are a match to TRBD2. The J segment lost 1 base and the V segment lost 6 bases, leaving 4 bases of the junction unmatched. The CDR3 consists of 15 residues. Germline CDR1 SGHDT, CDR2 YYEEEE. CDR3 in DNA: TGTGCCAGCACCCCAGCGGGAGGGTCCTACAATGAGCAGTTCTTC. This sequence encodes CASTPAGGSYNEQFF.

The table lists this clone with a count of one. The rearrangement links TRBV3-1 (or the pseudogene TRBV3-2) to TRBJ2-7, with D possibly TRBD1 on 5 matching bases. Looked up from germline, CDR1 is LGHDT and CDR2 is YNNKEL (reference sequence). Trimming took off 2 bases at V and 6 bases at J, with 17 bases between the two ends. This CDR3 spans 15 amino acids. CDR3 loop: CASSQTFRALGEQYF. The CDR3 coding sequence is TGTGCCAGCAGCCAAACTTTCAGGGCCCTCGGCGAGCAGTACTTC.

The genes are TRBV7-2 and TRBJ2-1; 13 bases are a match to TRBD2. Trimming took 4 bases from V and 9 from J; bases not matched to a gene: 9. The length of the CDR3 is 16 residues. Germline lookup yields CDR1 SGHTA and CDR2 FQGNSA. CDR3 DNA sequence: TGTGCCAGCAGCTCCGCACTAGCGGGAGGGCCCGGTGAGCAGTTCTTC. Amino acids: CASSSALAGGPGEQFF.

The V gene is TRBV6-5, the J gene TRBJ2-2, with 8 bases that match TRBD1. Germline assignment: CDR1 MNHEY and CDR2 SVGAGI. With V trimmed by 2 bases and J by 3 bases, 2 bases remained unmatched. The CDR3 contains 15 residues. CDR3 region: CASSYNRGDTGELFF. CDR3 DNA sequence: TGTGCCAGCAGTTACAACAGGGGGGACACCGGGGAGCTGTTTTTT.

DNA of the CDR3: TGCGCCAGCGCGGACAGGGGATTAACTGGCTACACCTTC. Translated, it gives CASADRGLTGYTF. The chain recombines TRBV5-1 with TRBJ1-2, with 9 bases lining up with TRBD1. There are 13 residues in the CDR3. V was clipped by 7 bases and J by 7 bases; unmatched bases: 8. Germline CDR1 and CDR2: SGHRS and YFSETQ. The entire variable domain, with the rest obtained from reference TRBV5-1 and TRBJ1-2, is as follows: KAGVTQTPRYLIKTRGQQVTLSCSPISGHRSVSWYQQTPGQGLQFLFEYFSETQRNKGNFPGRFSGRQFSNSRSEMNVSTLELGDSALYLCASADRGLTGYTFGSGTRLTVV.

V gene TRBV27 combines with J gene TRBJ1-2, with D tentatively TRBD1 (5 bases). This CDR3 has 17 residues. Trimming removed 2 bases at V and 3 bases at J, with 19 bases between. CDR1 is MNHEY, CDR2 SMNVEV, per germline (reference sequence). The DNA of the CDR3 is TGTGCCAGCAGTTTAGGGGTGCGAGCGACAGATGACTATGGCTACACCTTC. It encodes CASSLGVRATDDYGYTF.

This chain joins TRBV10-3 and TRBJ1-5; 7 positions match TRBD1. Losses at the gene ends were 4 bases for V and 5 bases for J; bases not matched to a gene: 5. CDR1 is ENHRY, CDR2 SYGVKD, per germline. This CDR3 contains 14 residues. The CDR3 sequence is CAISGTGDYQPQHF. The CDR3 region has the DNA TGTGCCATCAGTGGGACAGGCGATTATCAGCCCCAGCATTTT.

V and J are TRBV30 and TRBJ1-2; D gene ambiguous. In germline, CDR1 is GTSNPN, CDR2 SVGIG (reference sequence). This CDR3 comprises 13 residues. V lost 2 bases and J lost 0, with 7 bases in between. The CDR3 sequence: CAWSTTPNYGYTF. The CDR3 DNA reads as TGTGCCTGGAGTACTACTCCTAACTATGGCTACACCTTC.

This clone was observed a single time. The chain employs TRBV18 and TRBJ1-1; D is perhaps TRBD1 (5 bases). The CDR3 sequence is 14 residues long. V lost 3 bases, J lost 4 bases, and 12 bases lay in between. Germline V gene lookup returns CDR1 KGHSH and CDR2 LQKENI. CDR3 sequence reads: CASSPGGAGTEAFF. The DNA of the CDR3 is TGTGCCAGCTCACCCGGGGGTGCCGGCACTGAAGCTTTCTTT.

The chain joins TRBV20-1 to TRBJ1-4; the D gene is possibly TRBD1 (5 bases). The germline gives CDR1 DFQATT, CDR2 SNEGSKA (reference sequence). Trimming left V 3 bases short and J 7 bases short, with 12 bases between. The CDR3 totals 13 residues. This CDR3 is CSASRGGGEKLFF. For the CDR3, the DNA is TGCAGTGCTAGTCGGGGCGGGGGTGAAAAACTGTTTTTT.

The V gene is TRBV15, the J gene TRBJ2-7, with D possibly being TRBD2 (6 bases). V was clipped by 3 bases and J by 4 bases, with 16 bases between them. This CDR3 contains 15 residues. Germline loops: CDR1 LNHNV, CDR2 YYDKDF (reference sequence). The CDR3, as DNA: TGTGCCACCAGCAGGGAAGCGGTGGGGGGTTACGAGCAGTACTTC. It translates to CATSREAVGGYEQYF.

This chain connects TRBV28 to TRBJ1-1; D gene unclear. From germline, CDR1 is MDHEN and CDR2 SYDVKM. The CDR3 is made up of 15 amino acids. V lost 1 base, J lost 4 bases, and 13 bases lay in between. CDR3 amino acids: CASSLFGSRGTEAFF. CDR3 bases: TGTGCCAGCAGTTTATTTGGGTCTCGCGGCACTGAAGCTTTCTTT.

This clone was found once. This rearrangement joins TRBV6-2 or TRBV6-3 to TRBJ2-3; the D gene is possibly TRBD1 (6 bases). The germline CDR1 and CDR2 sequences are MNHEY and SVGEGT. CDR3 length equals 15 residues. The V and J ends lost 4 bases and 5 bases respectively, with 16 bases between them. Here the CDR3 DNA reads TGTGCCAGCAGTTTTGGGCAGGGGATAAAAGATACGCAGTATTTT. It yields the protein CASSFGQGIKDTQYF.

This clone was observed a few times. The chain recombines TRBV24-1 with TRBJ1-5; 8 bases match TRBD1. From germline, CDR1 is KGHDR and CDR2 SFDVKD. The trim removed 4 bases at V and 4 bases at J, leaving 5 bases unmatched. CDR3 length: 15 amino acids. CDR3 in DNA: TGTGCCACCAGTGACTCGGACAGGGTGAATCAGCCCCAGCATTTT. Its translation is CATSDSDRVNQPQHF.

J is TRBJ1-4 and V is TRBV4-3; tentative D call: TRBD1 (6 bases). V lost 4 bases and J lost 10, with 22 bases in between. Germline loops: CDR1 LGHNA, CDR2 YSLEER. The CDR3 is made up of 16 amino acids. The DNA for the CDR3 is TGCGCCAGCAGCCCATCGAGAGGGGGGGTTCTGAGAAAACTGTTTTTT. Residues: CASSPSRGGVLRKLFF.

The rearrangement joins TRBV24-1 to TRBJ1-3, with D hard to call. This CDR3 is 14 amino acids long. V lost 5 bases and J 4 bases, leaving 11 bases between the germline ends. Germline V gene data show CDR1 as KGHDR and CDR2 as SFDVKD. The CDR3 coding sequence is TGTGCCACCAGTGCCCGGGATCAAGGAAACACCATATATTTT. Protein sequence: CATSARDQGNTIYF.